This T cell receptor (beta chain) was obtained from a study of T cells in localized non-small cell lung cancer. The ends were cut back, 6 bases at V and 2 bases at J, with 17 bases in the middle. Germline lookup yields CDR1 MDHEN and CDR2 SYDVKM. The CDR3 consists of 16 residues. TCRdb's table, derived via immunoSEQ multiplex PCR, lists solely in-frame clones and lacks some. The sample includes roughly 90,000 clones, approximately 91% of them seen just once. This TCR came from a woman aged 35-75 years with stage II squamous cell lung carcinoma. This rearrangement joins TRBV28 to TRBJ1-5; D is unclear. Specimen: PBMCs, collected before any cancer treatment. This chain's CDR3 is CASSPMISQGNQPQHF. The CDR3 coding sequence is TGTGCCAGCAGCCCCATGATCTCTCAGGGCAATCAGCCCCAGCATTTT.